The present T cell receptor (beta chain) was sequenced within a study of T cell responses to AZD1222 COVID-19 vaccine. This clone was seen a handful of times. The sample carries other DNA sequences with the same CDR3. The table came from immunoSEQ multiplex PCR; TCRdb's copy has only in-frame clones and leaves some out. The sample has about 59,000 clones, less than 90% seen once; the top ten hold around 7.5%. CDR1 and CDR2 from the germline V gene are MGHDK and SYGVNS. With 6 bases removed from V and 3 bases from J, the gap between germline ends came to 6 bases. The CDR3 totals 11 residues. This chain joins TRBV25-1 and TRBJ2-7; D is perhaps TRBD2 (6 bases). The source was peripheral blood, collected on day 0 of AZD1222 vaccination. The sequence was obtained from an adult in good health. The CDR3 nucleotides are TGTGCCAGCAGGGAGGGCTACGAGCAGTACTTC. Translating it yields CASREGYEQYF.